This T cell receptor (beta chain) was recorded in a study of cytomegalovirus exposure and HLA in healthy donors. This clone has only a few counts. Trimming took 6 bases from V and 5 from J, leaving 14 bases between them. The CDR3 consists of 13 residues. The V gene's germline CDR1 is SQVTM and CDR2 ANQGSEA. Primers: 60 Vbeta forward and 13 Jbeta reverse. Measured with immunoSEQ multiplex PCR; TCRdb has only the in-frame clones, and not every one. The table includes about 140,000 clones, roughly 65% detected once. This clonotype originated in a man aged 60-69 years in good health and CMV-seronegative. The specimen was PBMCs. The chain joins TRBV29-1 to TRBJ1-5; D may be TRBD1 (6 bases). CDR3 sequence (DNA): TGCAGCGTCTCACAGGGACGTGATCAGCCCCAGCATTTT. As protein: CSVSQGRDQPQHF.